This record looks at one T cell receptor beta chain sequence and its context. Methods used by the authors: The assay estimated nucleated cells by amplifying reference gene primers. Generated by immunoSEQ multiplex PCR, the TCRdb table keeps only in-frame clones and is missing some. D and trimming come from the DNA, and the V and J calls and clone size come from that table. The sample holds about 150,000 clones, about 80% seen once. The CDR3 is made up of 15 amino acids. The V and J ends lost 4 bases and 0 bases respectively, with 13 bases between them. Germline CDR1 and CDR2: SGHRS and YFSETQ. These data come from a study of blood T cell repertoires in COVID-19. Across the whole study: COVID-19 samples from acute and convalescent phases originated in the United States, Italy and Spain. In each case, the material was cDNA or gDNA derived from T cells, B-cell-depleted T cells, or PBMCs.

Sequenced material: peripheral blood. The chain employs TRBV5-1 and TRBJ1-1; D possibly corresponds to TRBD1 (5 bases). This sequence originates from a woman aged 55-69 years with acute or convalescent COVID-19. The CDR3 reads CASSRRTHVNTEAFF. The CDR3 region has the DNA TGCGCCAGCAGCCGCCGGACACACGTGAACACTGAAGCTTTCTTT.